One sample yielded the 31 T cell receptor beta chains listed below, sequenced in a study of blood T cell repertoires in COVID-19. Using immunoSEQ multiplex PCR, the repertoire was profiled, and TCRdb retains in-frame clones only, with some absent. The data show about 240,000 clones, roughly 80% seen once. Sequenced sample: peripheral blood. The source of these receptors is a woman of 80 years or more with acute or convalescent COVID-19.

The V call is TRBV15, the J call TRBJ1-2; D perhaps matches TRBD1 (6 bases). The CDR3 loop spans 14 amino acids. Germline V gene data show CDR1 as LNHNV and CDR2 as YYDKDF (reference sequence). Trimming took off 2 bases at V and 2 bases at J, with 9 bases between the two ends. Here the CDR3 DNA reads TGTGCCACCAGCAGATCACAGGGAAACTATGGCTACACCTTC. Its protein product is CATSRSQGNYGYTF.

V usage is TRBV5-1 and J usage is TRBJ1-4; D call uncertain. Germline CDR1 SGHRS, CDR2 YFSETQ. The ends were cut back, 0 bases at V and 8 bases at J, with 11 bases in the middle. The CDR3 runs to 14 residues. The CDR3 is CASSLEGVGEKLFF. The CDR3 DNA is TGCGCCAGCAGCTTGGAGGGAGTTGGCGAAAAACTGTTTTTT.

The chain is built from TRBV2 and TRBJ1-5, with D possibly TRBD1 on 6 matching bases. Germline CDR1 SNHLY, CDR2 FYNNEI. This CDR3 is 15 amino acids long. The ends were cut back, 5 bases at V and 7 bases at J, with 18 bases in the middle. CDR3 in amino acids: CASSSPRGGEQPQHF. CDR3 sequence (DNA): TGTGCCAGCAGTTCCCCCCGGGGGGGCGAGCAGCCCCAGCATTTT.

CDR3 sequence reads: CASSLENGLYGYTF. DNA for the CDR3: TGTGCCAGCAGCTTAGAGAACGGTCTCTATGGCTACACCTTC. The J gene is TRBJ1-2, the V gene TRBV7-9; D unclear. The CDR3 is 14 residues long. V was clipped by 1 base and J by 4 bases, with 10 bases between them. The germline gives CDR1 SEHNR, CDR2 FQNEAQ (reference sequence).

The J gene is TRBJ2-7, the V gene TRBV7-9; the match to TRBD2 covers 7 bases. The trim removed 7 bases at V and 3 bases at J, leaving 9 bases unmatched. Germline V gene lookup returns CDR1 SEHNR and CDR2 FQNEAQ (reference sequence). This CDR3 has 14 residues. CDR3 nucleotide sequence: TGTGCCAGCACCCCGGGGGGATACCTCTACGAGCAGTACTTC. Residues: CASTPGGYLYEQYF.

In its sample, this clone was seen a few times. J is TRBJ1-2 and V is TRBV28; weak D call: TRBD1 (5 bases). Germline CDR1 is MDHEN and CDR2 is SYDVKM. V was trimmed by 5 bases and J by 4 bases, leaving 17 bases between them. CDR3 size: 15 residues. The CDR3 nucleotides read TGTGCCAGCAGTAGTCGGCAGGGCTTCTCCTATGGCTACACCTTC. This translates into CASSSRQGFSYGYTF.

This chain joins TRBV20-1 and TRBJ1-1; D unresolved. This CDR3 is built from 14 residues. V was shortened by 3 bases and J by 6 bases, with 17 bases between the two germline ends. From germline, CDR1 is DFQATT and CDR2 SNEGSKA (reference sequence). Here the CDR3 DNA reads TGCAGTGCTAGTTGGAGGACCGGCGGGGCTGAAGCTTTCTTT. It yields the protein CSASWRTGGAEAFF.

This chain uses TRBV6-5 with TRBJ2-3; 8 nucleotides align to TRBD2. Germline trimming cut 5 bases from V and 4 bases from J; bases unmatched to any gene: 8. This CDR3 contains 15 residues. Germline values: CDR1 MNHEY, CDR2 SVGAGI. In nucleotides, the CDR3 is TGTGCCAGCAGTCGCCAGCGGGGGCCATCAGATACGCAGTATTTT. This sequence encodes CASSRQRGPSDTQYF.

CDR3: CATSRDPPDEQFF. The CDR3 nucleotides read TGTGCCACCAGCAGAGACCCCCCCGATGAGCAGTTCTTC. V is TRBV15 and J is TRBJ2-1; D remains unclear. CDR1 LNHNV and CDR2 YYDKDF come from the germline V gene (reference sequence). Trimming stripped 0 bases from V and 8 bases from J, with 8 bases between. CDR3 length equals 13 residues.

The chain couples TRBV5-1 to TRBJ2-1; D is possibly TRBD1 (6 bases). V was clipped by 0 bases and J by 2 bases, with 9 bases between them. CDR1 is SGHRS and CDR2 is YFSETQ in the germline V gene. The CDR3 is 15 residues long. The CDR3 nucleotides read TGCGCCAGCAGCTTGGAGGGGGACCCCTACAATGAGCAGTTCTTC. This translates into CASSLEGDPYNEQFF.

The gene calls are TRBV14 and TRBJ1-6; no definite D call. Germline V gene sequence: CDR1 SGHDN, CDR2 FVKESK. Deletions cut 1 base from V and 6 bases from J, with 7 bases between. There are 14 residues in the CDR3. DNA of the CDR3: TGTGCCAGCAGCCAAGTTCGGAGTAATTCACCCCTCCACTTT. It is translated as CASSQVRSNSPLHF.

The chain has TRBV11-2 and TRBJ1-4; D perhaps matches TRBD1 (6 bases). This CDR3 has 15 amino acids. Germline V gene lookup returns CDR1 SGHAT and CDR2 FQNNGV. V gave up 1 base and J gave up 4 bases, with 10 bases separating them. CDR3 bases: TGTGCCAGCAGCTTAGGGGGGCTGGGTAATGAAAAACTGTTTTTT. Protein: CASSLGGLGNEKLFF.

This chain joins TRBV6-5 and TRBJ1-6; 10 bases line up with TRBD1. The CDR3 has 14 amino acids. Looked up from germline, CDR1 is MNHEY and CDR2 is SVGAGI. With 7 bases clipped from V and 9 bases from J, the junction kept 6 bases outside the gene matches. CDR3 nucleotides: TGTGCCAGCACTCCTCGACAGGGGGCTTCACCCCTCCACTTT. Its protein product is CASTPRQGASPLHF.

The V call is TRBV27, the J call TRBJ1-3; possibly TRBD1 for D (5 bases). The length of the CDR3 is 15 residues. V was shortened by 5 bases and J by 0 bases, with 11 bases between the two germline ends. Germline lookup yields CDR1 MNHEY and CDR2 SMNVEV (reference sequence). CDR3 coding DNA: TGTGCCAGCAGTATGACAGCTCACTCTGGAAACACCATATATTTT. This encodes CASSMTAHSGNTIYF.

The chain joins TRBV10-1 to TRBJ1-5; TRBD1 matches at 9 bases. This CDR3 region has 15 residues. Per the germline V gene, CDR1 is WNHNN and CDR2 is SYGVQD (reference sequence). The V segment lost 5 bases and the J segment 7 bases; nucleotides outside the gene matches: 9. CDR3 nucleotides: TGCGCCAGCAGTCTACAGGGGGCGTTTGGACAGCCCCAGCATTTT. Protein: CASSLQGAFGQPQHF.

The chain combines TRBV9 with TRBJ2-3; the match to TRBD2 covers 15 bases. The CDR3 contains 17 residues. Trimming removed 4 bases from V and 5 bases from J; junction bases left unmatched: 8. The germline gives CDR1 SGDLS, CDR2 YYNGEE. CDR3 region: CASSFGLAGGQGDTQYF. In DNA, the CDR3 is TGTGCCAGCAGCTTTGGACTAGCGGGGGGGCAGGGAGATACGCAGTATTTT.

This clone showed up just a few times. The rearrangement uses TRBV27 and TRBJ2-1, with 12 bases aligning to TRBD2. CDR3 length: 13 amino acids. Germline loops: CDR1 MNHEY, CDR2 SMNVEV (reference sequence). The trim removed 5 bases at V and 16 bases at J, leaving 9 bases unmatched. The CDR3 protein is CASSAGLAGRGFF. Here the CDR3 DNA reads TGTGCCAGCAGTGCAGGACTAGCGGGGAGAGGTTTCTTC.

The V call is TRBV19, the J call TRBJ2-7; D is possibly TRBD2 (5 bases). The V gene's germline CDR1 is LNHDA and CDR2 SQIVND (reference sequence). The CDR3 consists of 15 residues. V lost 7 bases and J lost 3, with 19 bases in between. The CDR3 nucleotides are TGTGCCAGTACCCCATCTGCGGGCCCGTTCTACGAGCAGTACTTC. Translated, it gives CASTPSAGPFYEQYF. The variable domain in full, completed from reference TRBV19 and TRBJ2-7, reads DGGITQSPKYLFRKEGQNVTLSCEQNLNHDAMYWYRQDPGQGLRLIYYSQIVNDFQKGDIAEGYSVSREKKESFPLTVTSAQKNPTAFYLCASTPSAGPFYEQYFGPGTRLTVT.

The rearrangement uses TRBV14 and TRBJ1-2; D may be TRBD1 (6 bases). Trimming removed 1 base at V and 6 bases at J, with 9 bases between. CDR3 length: 13 residues. From germline, CDR1 is SGHDN and CDR2 FVKESK. This CDR3 reads CASSQVWGHGYTF. CDR3 DNA: TGTGCCAGCAGCCAAGTCTGGGGGCATGGCTACACCTTC.

On this clone: One junction end disagrees with the germline gene, perhaps due to a read error. This rearrangement joins TRBV7-3 to TRBJ2-2, with TRBD2 matching 11 bases. This CDR3 has 15 residues. Germline lookup yields CDR1 SGHTA and CDR2 FQGTGA. The DNA of the CDR3 is TGTGCCAGCAGCCTAACTAGCGGGGGCACCGGGGAGCTGTTTTTT. It translates to CASSLTSGGTGELFF.

CDR3 nucleotide sequence: TGTGCCAGCGCTCGACAGGGCCCAGAGACCCAGTACTTC. The encoded protein is CASARQGPETQYF. The chain is built from TRBV3-1 (or the pseudogene TRBV3-2) and TRBJ2-5; 7 nucleotides match TRBD1. Germline trimming cut 8 bases from V and 4 bases from J; bases unmatched to any gene: 7. Looked up from germline, CDR1 is LGHDT and CDR2 is YNNKEL (reference sequence). CDR3 length: 13 amino acids.

This chain connects TRBV7-9 to TRBJ2-5; 15 bases are shared with TRBD2. With 5 bases clipped from V and 1 base from J, the junction kept 8 bases outside the gene matches. Germline V gene data show CDR1 as SEHNR and CDR2 as FQNEAQ (reference sequence). This CDR3 has 18 amino acids. The DNA of the CDR3 is TGTGCCAGCAGCCTCGGGACTAGCGGGGGGCAACGCCAAGAGACCCAGTACTTC. Its protein product is CASSLGTSGGQRQETQYF. Drawing the rest from reference TRBV7-9 and TRBJ2-5, the complete variable domain is DTGVSQNPRHKITKRGQNVTFRCDPISEHNRLYWYRQTLGQGPEFLTYFQNEAQLEKSRLLSDRFSAERPKGSFSTLEIQRTEQGDSAMYLCASSLGTSGGQRQETQYFGPGTRLLVL.

The chain recombines TRBV19 with TRBJ2-7; TRBD2 might be the D (6 bases). Germline V gene data show CDR1 as LNHDA and CDR2 as SQIVND (reference sequence). The CDR3 sequence is 13 residues long. V dropped 4 bases and J dropped 2 bases, with 9 bases sitting between them. DNA for the CDR3: TGTGCCAGTAGTACGGGACTCCCCTACGAGCAGTACTTC. Its protein product is CASSTGLPYEQYF.

This rearrangement joins TRBV25-1 to TRBJ2-1; 8 nucleotides line up with TRBD2. This CDR3 is 15 amino acids long. After removal of 1 base from V and 2 bases from J, the junction contained 1 base not matched to a gene. Germline V gene lookup returns CDR1 MGHDK and CDR2 SYGVNS. CDR3 sequence: CASSESRGAYNEQFF. In DNA form, the CDR3 reads TGTGCCAGCAGTGAATCGCGGGGGGCCTACAATGAGCAGTTCTTC.

This chain uses TRBV6-2 or TRBV6-3 with TRBJ1-6; TRBD1 is a possible D gene (5 bases). V was cut by 6 bases and J by 7 bases, with 16 bases left in between. CDR3 length equals 15 residues. Germline assignment: CDR1 MNHEY and CDR2 SVGEGT. The CDR3 protein is CASSLGLIQNSPLHF. The CDR3 DNA sequence: TGTGCCAGCAGCTTGGGACTAATACAGAATTCACCCCTCCACTTT.

This clone was counted only a few times. The chain couples TRBV15 to TRBJ1-1; 7 nucleotides match TRBD1. Germline CDR1 LNHNV, CDR2 YYDKDF (reference sequence). The CDR3 has 14 residues. V dropped 1 base and J dropped 4; count of bases not matched to a gene: 3. As DNA, the CDR3 is TGTGCCACCAGCAGAGGACAGGGTGTCACTGAAGCTTTCTTT. It specifies CATSRGQGVTEAFF.

The chain couples TRBV15 to TRBJ1-1, with D possibly being TRBD1 (5 bases). Deletions cut 3 bases from V and 5 bases from J, with 19 bases between. CDR3 size: 16 residues. Germline CDR1 and CDR2: LNHNV and YYDKDF (reference sequence). CDR3 amino acids: CATSSSRTGGETEAFF. CDR3 nucleotide sequence: TGTGCCACCAGCAGTTCCCGGACGGGGGGGGAGACTGAAGCTTTCTTT. The full variable domain, with the rest looked up from reference TRBV15 and TRBJ1-1, is DAMVIQNPRYQVTQFGKPVTLSCSQTLNHNVMYWYQQKSSQAPKLLFHYYDKDFNNEADTPDNFQSRRPNTSFCFLDIRSPGLGDTAMYLCATSSSRTGGETEAFFGQGTRLTVV.

The J gene is TRBJ2-1, the V gene TRBV6-5; D is ambiguous. CDR1 is MNHEY and CDR2 is SVGAGI in the germline V gene. This CDR3 comprises 15 residues. Trimming removed 6 bases from V and 0 bases from J, with 12 bases in between. The CDR3 reads CASRLSASSYNEQFF. In DNA form, the CDR3 reads TGTGCCAGCAGGTTGAGCGCGAGCTCCTACAATGAGCAGTTCTTC.

This clone showed up many times. The gene calls are TRBV4-2 and TRBJ2-7; 8 nucleotides agree with TRBD2. Unmatched junction bases numbered 4, after V lost 0 bases and J lost 0 bases. CDR3 length equals 16 residues. Germline V gives CDR1 LGHNA, CDR2 YNFKEQ. In nucleotides, the CDR3 is TGTGCCAGCAGCCAAGATGTCGGGGGGGGCTCCTACGAGCAGTACTTC. Translating it yields CASSQDVGGGSYEQYF.

The chain links TRBV9 to TRBJ2-3, with a possible D match to TRBD1 (6 bases). In germline, CDR1 is SGDLS, CDR2 YYNGEE. V gave up 0 bases and J gave up 4 bases, with 15 bases separating them. The CDR3 extends over 16 amino acids. CDR3 residues: CASSVGPGVEADTQYF. The DNA of the CDR3 is TGTGCCAGCAGCGTAGGTCCAGGGGTCGAGGCAGATACGCAGTATTTT.

The chain couples TRBV5-4 to TRBJ1-6; D remains unclear. Between the trimmed V and J ends, which lost 1 base and 6 bases, there was a span of 5 bases. The V gene's germline CDR1 is SGHNT and CDR2 YYREEE (reference sequence). The CDR3 extends over 13 amino acids. The CDR3 is CASSLSPNSPLHF. In nucleotides, the CDR3 is TGTGCCAGCAGCTTGAGCCCTAATTCACCCCTCCACTTT.